This T cell receptor (beta chain) was profiled in a study of CD8+CD57+ T cells in acquired aplastic anemia. Study-wide context: When averaged, DNA from sorted CD4+ and CD8+ cells came to 3.2 ug. General study results and limits: Patients had twenty-nine CD8+ CDR3 sequences in common with controls (the shared set). No significant patient-versus-control difference appeared in CD8+ Simpson's diversity.

CDR3 length equals 16 residues. CDR1 is KGHSH, CDR2 LQKENI, per germline. V was clipped by 3 bases and J by 0 bases, with 14 bases between them. TCR beta VDJ combinations and CDR3 sequences were profiled from genomic DNA. TCRdb independently ran MiXCR on the reads; one entry per CDR3 protein. The table shows about 190,000 distinct CDR3 sequences, with 64% occurring only once. With regard to this clonotype: Its target is unknown.

This TCR derives from a human donor with severe aplastic anemia or a healthy control (not recorded which). The chain employs TRBV18 and TRBJ2-5, with D unresolved. The sample consisted of sorted CD4+, CD8+, or CD8+CD57+ T cells (not recorded which) from PBMCs. CDR3 in amino acids: CASSPGKGPYQETQYF. The CDR3 DNA is TGTGCCAGCTCACCGGGTAAGGGCCCGTACCAAGAGACCCAGTACTTC.